The 23 T cell receptor beta chains reported below all come from one sample, sequenced in a study of blood T cells in healthy people across ages. Through a sample-barcoded 5' primer and a J-beta primer mix, a second PCR was run for roughly 6 to 12 cycles. From the 5' RACE reads, TCRdb called clonotypes with MiXCR, one entry per CDR3 protein. The sample has hundreds of thousands of distinct CDR3 sequences, approximately 60% seen once. Sequenced: blood. Receptors originate from a man aged 40-49 years in good health.

This clonotype was detected only a few times. The gene calls are TRBV7-2 and TRBJ2-5; D is perhaps TRBD2 (6 bases). Trimming left V 4 bases short and J 4 bases short, with 13 bases between. Looked up from germline, CDR1 is SGHTA and CDR2 is FQGNSA. The CDR3 is made up of 14 amino acids. This CDR3 is CASSSQRVGETQYF. CDR3 bases: TGTGCCAGCAGCTCACAGCGGGTTGGAGAGACCCAGTACTTC.

This chain uses TRBV11-2 with TRBJ2-1, with TRBD1 identical over 7 bases. The CDR3 covers 16 residues. J was trimmed by 4 bases and V by 1 base; bases with no gene match: 7. Germline lookup yields CDR1 SGHAT and CDR2 FQNNGV. The CDR3 is CASSLVVDRVYNEQFF. As DNA, the CDR3 is TGTGCCAGCAGCTTAGTGGTCGACAGGGTATACAATGAGCAGTTCTTC.

This clonotype occurred once. The chain is built from TRBV7-2 and TRBJ2-1; no definite D call. There are 12 residues in the CDR3. Trimming stripped 5 bases from V and 6 bases from J, with 8 bases between. CDR1 is SGHTA and CDR2 is FQGNSA in the germline V gene. The CDR3 DNA reads TGTGCCAGCAGCAACTATCTCAATGAGCAGTTCTTC. It yields the protein CASSNYLNEQFF.

This clonotype was picked up a small number of times. The J gene is TRBJ2-7, the V gene TRBV10-3; no firm D call. The CDR3 contains 12 residues. V was cut by 9 bases and J by 2 bases, with 11 bases left in between. Germline V gives CDR1 ENHRY, CDR2 SYGVKD. Here the CDR3 reads CAISRATYEQYF. The CDR3 DNA reads as TGTGCCATTAGCCGGGCCACCTACGAGCAGTACTTC.

This clonotype was recorded a few times. The genes are TRBV20-1 and TRBJ1-2; unclear D gene. Trimming stripped 4 bases from V and 0 bases from J, with 9 bases between. CDR1 is DFQATT, CDR2 SNEGSKA, per germline (reference sequence). This CDR3 has 13 residues. CDR3 loop: CSAILNTNYGYTF. In DNA form, the CDR3 reads TGCAGTGCTATACTTAACACTAACTATGGCTACACCTTC.

In regard to this clonotype: Germline and junction disagree at one end, which may indicate a read error. The V and J genes are TRBV7-2 and TRBJ2-5, with a tentative D call TRBD1 (6 bases). The germline V gene has CDR1 SGHTA and CDR2 FQGNSA. The CDR3 sequence is 14 residues long. The CDR3 loop is CVSGLEQGWETQYF. CDR3 DNA sequence: TGTGTCAGCGGCTTAGAGCAGGGGTGGGAGACCCAGTACTTC.

J is TRBJ1-2 and V is TRBV5-1; D is possibly TRBD1 (5 bases). The CDR3 contains 14 residues. V was cut by 0 bases and J by 4 bases, with 10 bases left in between. CDR1 and CDR2 (germline): SGHRS, YFSETQ. CDR3 nucleotide sequence: TGCGCCAGCAGCTTGGCTTTGGGGACCTATGGCTACACCTTC. Translation: CASSLALGTYGYTF.

The chain combines TRBV6-2 or TRBV6-3 with TRBJ2-7, with 8 positions matching TRBD1. Judging by the DNA end, TRBJ2-5 fits better; the J call may be wrong. CDR3 size: 16 residues. Germline V gene sequence: CDR1 MNHEY, CDR2 SVGEGT. CDR3: CASSYAINRGQETQYF. The CDR3 DNA is TGTGCCAGCAGTTACGCGATAAACAGGGGGCAAGAGACCCAGTACTTC.

CDR3 protein: CSVEDLRGLNAKNIQYF. The CDR3 coding sequence is TGCAGCGTTGAAGATCTTCGGGGGCTTAACGCCAAAAACATTCAGTACTTC. This sequence joins TRBV29-1 and TRBJ2-4; either TRBD1 or TRBD2 may supply D (6 bases each). Germline assignment: CDR1 SQVTM and CDR2 ANQGSEA. The V gene lost 0 bases and the J gene lost 1 base, with 16 bases spanning the gap. The CDR3 has 17 residues.

The rearrangement uses TRBV7-9 and TRBJ2-5, with TRBD2 matching over 8 bases. The CDR3 is 15 residues long. Germline V gene sequence: CDR1 SEHNR, CDR2 FQNEAQ (reference sequence). V lost 4 bases, J lost 5 bases, and 9 bases stayed unmatched. CDR3 amino acids: CASSSRLAKMETQYF. Here the CDR3 DNA reads TGTGCCAGCAGCTCCAGACTAGCGAAGATGGAGACCCAGTACTTC.

This chain uses TRBV11-2 with TRBJ2-1; 13 bases are a match to TRBD2. The CDR3 runs to 21 residues. CDR1 and CDR2 (germline): SGHAT, FQNNGV. Trimming removed 4 bases from V and 2 bases from J; junction bases left unmatched: 17. DNA for the CDR3: TGTGCCAGCAGCTCAGGGACTAGCGGGAAAGCGAGGGGTTCGACCTACAATGAGCAGTTCTTC. Its translation is CASSSGTSGKARGSTYNEQFF.

The gene calls are TRBV12-3 or TRBV12-4 and TRBJ1-4; TRBD1 agrees at 9 bases. CDR3 length equals 14 residues. The V and J ends lost 6 bases and 10 bases, in that order; junction bases with no gene match: 9. CDR3 DNA sequence: TGTGCCAGCAGAACCGGGACAGGGATAGGAAAACTGTTTTTT. As protein: CASRTGTGIGKLFF.

The CDR3 loop reads CSAQIGGTYNEQFF. The CDR3 region has the DNA TGCAGTGCTCAGATAGGAGGGACCTACAATGAGCAGTTCTTC. The gene calls are TRBV20-1 and TRBJ2-1; a weak D match, TRBD2 (6 bases). From germline, CDR1 is DFQATT and CDR2 SNEGSKA (reference sequence). V was shortened by 5 bases and J by 2 bases, with 13 bases between the two germline ends. This CDR3 has 14 residues.

The gene calls are TRBV7-8 and TRBJ2-7; the D is unclear. The V end was cut by 4 bases, the J end by 6 bases, with 16 bases between. Germline assignment: CDR1 SGHVS and CDR2 FQNEAQ. The CDR3 contains 14 residues. The CDR3 loop reads CASSSDMAWREQYF. The CDR3 bases are TGTGCCAGCAGCTCGGATATGGCCTGGCGCGAGCAGTACTTC.

The V gene is TRBV12-3 or TRBV12-4, the J gene TRBJ2-5, with TRBD1 matching over 9 bases. CDR3 length equals 15 residues. V gave up 8 bases and J gave up 11 bases; unmatched junction bases: 18. The CDR3 region is CASLRRGTGGDEQYF. CDR3 nucleotides: TGTGCCAGCCTACGTAGGGGAACAGGGGGCGATGAGCAGTACTTC.

This clonotype was seen a handful of times. The chain is built from TRBV27 and TRBJ1-2; possible D gene TRBD1, 6 bases. V was clipped by 1 base and J by 7 bases, with 19 bases between them. Germline loops: CDR1 MNHEY, CDR2 SMNVEV (reference sequence). The CDR3 loop spans 16 amino acids. In DNA, the CDR3 is TGTGCCAGCAGTTTATTAGGTCGCCCGGACAGTTCTGGCTACACCTTC. This translates into CASSLLGRPDSSGYTF.

The genes are TRBV12-3 or TRBV12-4 and TRBJ2-5, with D perhaps matching TRBD1 or TRBD2 (5 bases each). The CDR3 consists of 19 residues. Trimming stripped 5 bases from V and 2 bases from J, with 27 bases between. The CDR3 is CASSPIPGRVPALQETQYF. CDR3 nucleotide sequence: TGTGCCAGCAGTCCCATACCGGGACGGGTCCCGGCACTTCAAGAGACCCAGTACTTC.

The chain employs TRBV12-3 or TRBV12-4 and TRBJ2-2; the D is unclear. V was clipped by 4 bases and J by 3 bases, with 9 bases between them. The CDR3 runs 14 residues. CDR3 protein: CASSSRGHTGELFF. The CDR3, as DNA: TGTGCCAGCAGTTCTCGTGGTCACACCGGGGAGCTGTTTTTT.

V gene TRBV25-1 combines with J gene TRBJ1-2; possibly TRBD1 for D (5 bases). Trimming shortened V by 9 bases and J by 4 bases, and 12 bases separated the two germline ends. The germline V gene encodes CDR1 MGHDK and CDR2 SYGVNS. CDR3 size: 12 residues. CDR3 loop: CASGGGGYGYTF. The CDR3 DNA reads TGTGCCAGTGGCGGGGGAGGCTATGGCTACACCTTC.

This clonotype was counted a few times. This chain joins TRBV2 and TRBJ2-5; 7 bases align to TRBD2. CDR1 and CDR2 (germline): SNHLY, FYNNEI. This CDR3 is 13 amino acids long. Losses at the gene ends were 3 bases for V and 4 bases for J; bases not matched to a gene: 2. The CDR3 sequence: CASSELAGETQYF. The CDR3, as DNA: TGTGCCAGCAGTGAGTTAGCGGGAGAGACCCAGTACTTC. The variable domain in full, with the rest retrieved from reference TRBV2 and TRBJ2-5, is EPEVTQTPSHQVTQMGQEVILRCVPISNHLYFYWYRQILGQKVEFLVSFYNNEISEKSEIFDDQFSVERPDGSNFTLKIRSTKLEDSAMYFCASSELAGETQYFGPGTRLLVL.

V gene TRBV18 combines with J gene TRBJ2-5; tentative D call: TRBD2 (6 bases). The CDR3 contains 15 residues. The V end was cut by 0 bases, the J end by 2 bases, with 10 bases between. Germline V gene data show CDR1 as KGHSH and CDR2 as LQKENI. The CDR3 bases are TGTGCCAGCTCACCACCGGTGCGGGGTCAAGAGACCCAGTACTTC. Amino acids: CASSPPVRGQETQYF.

Turning to this clonotype: At one end the junction does not follow the germline gene, possibly because of a read error. The rearrangement joins TRBV7-3 to TRBJ2-7; 7 bases fit TRBD2. The CDR3 extends over 18 amino acids. Germline values: CDR1 SGHTA, CDR2 FQGTGA. CDR3 nucleotide sequence: TGTGTCAGCAGCTTAGGCATTTCTAGCGGACATTACTCCTACGAGCAGTACTTC. Its protein is CVSSLGISSGHYSYEQYF.

The rearrangement joins TRBV5-1 to TRBJ1-2, with 7 bases that match TRBD1. CDR1 and CDR2 from the germline V gene are SGHRS and YFSETQ. The CDR3 length is 15 residues. The V segment lost 0 bases and the J segment 4 bases; nucleotides outside the gene matches: 6. CDR3 coding DNA: TGCGCCAGCAGCTTGGGACAGGGTACTGGCTATGGCTACACCTTC. It encodes CASSLGQGTGYGYTF.